The 23 T cell receptor beta chains below were found in one sample sequenced in a study of blood T cell repertoires in COVID-19. The table came from immunoSEQ multiplex PCR; TCRdb's copy has only in-frame clones and leaves some out. The sample has a few hundred thousand clones; just under 90% are singletons. The sequencing sample was made of PBMCs or T cells enriched from blood (not recorded which). These receptors came from an older woman who had recovered from COVID-19.

For this clone: Other DNA sequences in the sample encode the same CDR3. The chain couples TRBV30 to TRBJ1-3, with 10 bases identical to TRBD1. V lost 5 bases and J lost 1; bases outside the gene matches: 2. The CDR3 consists of 14 residues. The germline V gene encodes CDR1 GTSNPN and CDR2 SVGIG (reference sequence). The CDR3 spells CAWDRGRSGNTIYF. The CDR3, as DNA: TGTGCCTGGGACAGGGGGCGTTCTGGAAACACCATATATTTT.

This clone has a single count. This chain joins TRBV5-4 and TRBJ1-1; weak D call: TRBD1 (5 bases). Germline CDR1 reads SGHNT; CDR2 reads YYREEE (reference sequence). V shed 4 bases and J shed 8 bases, with 24 bases lying between them. The CDR3 has 16 residues. The CDR3 here is CASSRSLSTESVEAFF. CDR3 DNA: TGTGCCAGCAGCCGAAGTTTATCGACAGAGAGTGTCGAAGCTTTCTTT.

V is TRBV21-1 and J is TRBJ2-3; TRBD2, as called in the table, went unchecked against the DNA. TRBV21-1 is reported as a pseudogene. The length of the CDR3 is 15 residues. CDR3 nucleotide sequence: TGTGCCAGCTTCCGGGGGTTGGCTAGCACAGATACGCAGTATTTT. Its translation is CASFRGLASTDTQYF.

This chain connects TRBV30 to TRBJ2-3, with D maybe TRBD2 (7 bases). This CDR3 comprises 15 residues. CDR1 and CDR2 (germline): GTSNPN, SVGIG (reference sequence). V lost 0 bases and J lost 1, with 11 bases in between. DNA for the CDR3: TGTGCCTGGAGTGTACGCGGGGGCGGCACAGATACGCAGTATTTT. This codes for CAWSVRGGGTDTQYF. The full variable domain, with the rest looked up from reference TRBV30 and TRBJ2-3, is SQTIHQWPATLVQPVGSPLSLECTVEGTSNPNLYWYRQAAGRGLQLLFYSVGIGQISSEVPQNLSASRPQDRQFILSSKKLLLSDSGFYLCAWSVRGGGTDTQYFGPGTRLTVL.

The J gene is TRBJ1-4, the V gene TRBV28; the D gene is possibly TRBD1 (6 bases). CDR3 length: 15 amino acids. V lost 7 bases, J lost 3 bases, and 15 bases lay in between. The germline gives CDR1 MDHEN, CDR2 SYDVKM. The chain's CDR3 is CASTSLGASNEKLFF. In DNA form, the CDR3 reads TGTGCCAGCACCTCACTGGGGGCATCTAATGAAAAACTGTTTTTT.

This rearrangement joins TRBV5-4 to TRBJ2-1; 10 positions agree with TRBD2. V lost 4 bases to trimming and J lost 4 bases; unmatched junction nucleotides: 11. CDR1 is SGHNT, CDR2 YYREEE, per germline (reference sequence). This CDR3 has 17 amino acids. CDR3: CASSRASGGGWYNEQFF. For the CDR3, the DNA is TGTGCCAGCAGCCGAGCTAGCGGGGGAGGCTGGTACAATGAGCAGTTCTTC.

V is TRBV5-1 and J is TRBJ2-2; D is perhaps TRBD1 (6 bases). Trimming removed 4 bases from V and 3 bases from J, with 13 bases in between. Germline values: CDR1 SGHRS, CDR2 YFSETQ. This CDR3 spans 15 amino acids. CDR3 DNA sequence: TGCGCCAGCAGCGTCAACAGGGTTGACACCGGGGAGCTGTTTTTT. This translates into CASSVNRVDTGELFF.

A single count supports this clone. This chain links TRBV5-1 with TRBJ1-5; TRBD1 is a possible D gene (5 bases). Trimming pared 2 bases from V and 10 bases from J, leaving 13 bases between. Germline loops: CDR1 SGHRS, CDR2 YFSETQ. This CDR3 is 13 amino acids long. For the CDR3, the DNA is TGCGCCAGCAGCTTAGGGCCGGGGGGTCCCCAGCATTTT. Amino acid sequence: CASSLGPGGPQHF. The variable domain in full, with the rest retrieved from reference TRBV5-1 and TRBJ1-5, is KAGVTQTPRYLIKTRGQQVTLSCSPISGHRSVSWYQQTPGQGLQFLFEYFSETQRNKGNFPGRFSGRQFSNSRSEMNVSTLELGDSALYLCASSLGPGGPQHFGDGTRLSIL.

This clone was recorded only once. The rearrangement links TRBV19 to TRBJ2-2; 9 bases are shared with TRBD2. The CDR3 length is 19 residues. V gave up 6 bases and J gave up 0 bases; unmatched junction bases: 14. Per germline, CDR1 LNHDA and CDR2 SQIVND (reference sequence). The CDR3 sequence is CASRASGGRGATNTGELFF. DNA of the CDR3: TGTGCCAGTAGGGCCTCAGGCGGGAGGGGAGCCACGAACACCGGGGAGCTGTTTTTT.

V gene TRBV6-5 combines with J gene TRBJ2-7, with TRBD1 matching 7 bases. Germline V CDR1 and CDR2: MNHEY, SVGAGI. This CDR3 region has 15 residues. The junction had 6 bases not matched to a gene; V was cut back by 2 bases and J by 2 bases. CDR3: CASSYGRGYTYEQYF. CDR3 bases: TGTGCCAGCAGTTACGGCAGGGGGTATACCTACGAGCAGTACTTC.

The chain carries TRBV19 and TRBJ2-3, with D unclear. Trimming stripped 6 bases from V and 2 bases from J, with 15 bases between. Germline CDR1 reads LNHDA; CDR2 reads SQIVND (reference sequence). CDR3 length equals 15 residues. CDR3 sequence: CASRPISASTDTQYF. DNA of the CDR3: TGTGCCAGTAGGCCCATCAGCGCCTCCACAGATACGCAGTATTTT.

The rearrangement joins TRBV3-1 (or the pseudogene TRBV3-2) to TRBJ2-3; D is ambiguous. The CDR3 contains 13 residues. V was shortened by 4 bases and J by 6 bases, with 11 bases between the two germline ends. Per germline, CDR1 LGHDT and CDR2 YNNKEL (reference sequence). The CDR3 loop reads CASSPLGEDTQYF. The CDR3 nucleotides are TGTGCCAGCAGCCCGCTAGGCGAGGATACGCAGTATTTT.

This clone appeared a single time. The chain couples TRBV6-2 or TRBV6-3 to TRBJ2-3; D is perhaps TRBD1 (5 bases). Per germline, CDR1 MNHEY and CDR2 SVGEGT. The CDR3 has 13 residues. V lost 5 bases and J 3 bases, leaving 9 bases between the germline ends. DNA for the CDR3: TGTGCCAGCAGTCCCAGGGAAACAGATACGCAGTATTTT. It is translated as CASSPRETDTQYF.

The chain has TRBV18 and TRBJ2-2, with 7 bases matching TRBD1. V gave up 3 bases and J gave up 1 base; unmatched junction bases: 5. This CDR3 spans 16 amino acids. CDR1 KGHSH and CDR2 LQKENI come from the germline V gene. The CDR3 sequence is CASSPPGTVNTGELFF. CDR3 sequence (DNA): TGTGCCAGCTCACCGCCCGGGACAGTGAACACCGGGGAGCTGTTTTTT.

The V gene is TRBV6-1, the J gene TRBJ1-2; D might be TRBD1 (5 bases). The germline V gene has CDR1 MNHNS and CDR2 SASEGT. The CDR3 is 14 residues long. The V end lost 3 bases, the J end lost 4 bases, and 12 bases lay between the germline ends. DNA of the CDR3: TGTGCCAGCAGTGACCAACAGGAGTCCTATGGCTACACCTTC. This gives the protein CASSDQQESYGYTF.

The rearrangement joins TRBV10-1 to TRBJ1-1; 7 bases align to TRBD1. V shed 2 bases, J shed 1 base, and the junction held 1 base outside the gene matches. In germline, CDR1 is WNHNN, CDR2 SYGVQD (reference sequence). The CDR3 is 14 residues long. The CDR3 loop reads CASSEGTANTEAFF. The CDR3 nucleotides read TGCGCCAGCAGTGAGGGGACAGCGAACACTGAAGCTTTCTTT.

The V gene is TRBV9, the J gene TRBJ2-2; 11 bases map to TRBD2. V trimming: 4 bases; J trimming: 0 bases; junction bases outside the gene matches: 8. The CDR3 runs to 18 residues. The V gene's germline CDR1 is SGDLS and CDR2 YYNGEE. The CDR3 DNA follows: TGTGCCAGCAGCCTAACTAGCGGGAGAAACGCGAACACCGGGGAGCTGTTTTTT. Its protein product is CASSLTSGRNANTGELFF.

This chain uses TRBV2 with TRBJ2-3, with a weak D call TRBD2 (5 bases). Germline CDR1 is SNHLY and CDR2 is FYNNEI. The CDR3 is made up of 13 amino acids. V lost 7 bases and J lost 6, with 14 bases in between. The DNA of the CDR3 is TGTGCCAGCAAAGCACGGGATTGGGATACGCAGTATTTT. This sequence encodes CASKARDWDTQYF. The full variable domain, completed using reference TRBV2 and TRBJ2-3, is EPEVTQTPSHQVTQMGQEVILRCVPISNHLYFYWYRQILGQKVEFLVSFYNNEISEKSEIFDDQFSVERPDGSNFTLKIRSTKLEDSAMYFCASKARDWDTQYFGPGTRLTVL.

The chain is built from TRBV6-6 and TRBJ2-1; TRBD2 agrees at 14 bases. The length of the CDR3 is 16 residues. The V gene end was trimmed by 5 bases and the J gene end by 14 bases; junction bases not matched to a gene: 14. CDR1 and CDR2 from the germline V gene are MNHNY and SVGAGI (reference sequence). CDR3 region: CASSHTGTSGRVAKFF. CDR3 sequence (DNA): TGTGCCAGCAGTCACACCGGGACTAGCGGGAGAGTAGCGAAGTTCTTC.

The CDR3 nucleotides are TGTGCCAGCAGCCAAAGCCTGGGGGGGGACGGCTACACCTTC. Protein product: CASSQSLGGDGYTF. The V gene is TRBV6-5, the J gene TRBJ1-2; D might be TRBD1 (5 bases). Per germline, CDR1 MNHEY and CDR2 SVGAGI. This CDR3 region has 14 residues. V lost 6 bases to trimming and J lost 8 bases, with 19 bases between them.

This chain links TRBV2 with TRBJ2-1, with D unresolved. V lost 6 bases and J 5 bases, leaving 17 bases between the germline ends. From germline, CDR1 is SNHLY and CDR2 FYNNEI. The CDR3 runs 15 residues. In DNA form, the CDR3 reads TGTGCCAGCAGCCCGCCTCTCACCCAGAACAATGAGCAGTTCTTC. Translation: CASSPPLTQNNEQFF.

The chain recombines TRBV28 with TRBJ2-7; D is perhaps TRBD2 (5 bases). The germline CDR1 and CDR2 sequences are MDHEN and SYDVKM. This CDR3 spans 13 amino acids. The ends were cut back, 7 bases at V and 2 bases at J, with 12 bases in the middle. The CDR3 is CASTGYGAYEQYF. CDR3 DNA sequence: TGTGCCAGCACCGGCTACGGGGCCTACGAGCAGTACTTC.

This clone showed up just once. This chain connects TRBV5-4 to TRBJ2-5, with 7 bases matching TRBD1. V dropped 4 bases and J dropped 3; count of bases not matched to a gene: 6. In germline, CDR1 is SGHNT, CDR2 YYREEE (reference sequence). CDR3 length: 14 residues. For the CDR3, the DNA is TGTGCCAGCAGCCACCGGGACAGAAAAGAGACCCAGTACTTC. Its translation: CASSHRDRKETQYF.